This TCR beta chain stems from a study of blood T cell repertoires in COVID-19. Study at large: From T cells, B-cell-depleted T cells, or PBMCs came the material, which was cDNA or gDNA.

This CDR3 has 15 amino acids. Germline values: CDR1 SEHNR, CDR2 FQNEAQ (reference sequence). The trim removed 0 bases at V and 3 bases at J, leaving 3 bases unmatched. Original methodology: Amplified reference gene primers provided the basis for estimating nucleated cell counts. Sequenced by immunoSEQ multiplex PCR; TCRdb stores in-frame clones only, minus some. The V and J calls and clone size come from that table; D and trimming were worked out from the DNA. The sample shows around 300,000 clones, around nine tenths of them seen only once. This clone was found once. Membership in each cohort depended on participant-reported clinical history. Recovered status applied to Cohort 3 donors who had two consecutive negative PCRs. It also applied to those with clearance or with symptom resolution.

The sample consisted of PBMCs or T cells enriched from blood (not recorded which). The V and J genes are TRBV7-9 and TRBJ2-3; 7 bases agree with TRBD1. This clonotype was obtained from a woman aged 18 to 35 who had recovered from COVID-19. CDR3 nucleotide sequence: TGTGCCAGCAGCTTAGCGAGGGGGCTGACAGATACGCAGTATTTT. As protein: CASSLARGLTDTQYF.